A selection of T cell receptor beta chains follows, all from one sample in a study of blood T cells in healthy people across ages. TCRdb reprocessed the 5' RACE reads with MiXCR, giving one entry per CDR3 protein. The table has 500,000 to 650,000 distinct CDR3 sequences, roughly a quarter seen once. These records were also assigned to another study, of T cells of mothers and their children.

The sequenced sample consisted of blood. These receptors were obtained from a boy aged 2 to 10 in good health. Each CDR3 is given with its conserved first and last residue. D genes are given only for firm matches. Part of the rows lack a size; the others show once, few, many or a class for expanded clones.

NA,TRBJ2-7,NA,TRBV6-5,TGTGCCAGCAGTTACTCGGTCCTGACCCAGGGCTACGAGCAGTACTTC,CASSYSVLTQGYEQYF
NA,TRBJ1-2,few,TRBV10-2,TGCGCCAGCAGTGAAGCAGGGCCGACCTCCTATGGCTACACCTTC,CASSEAGPTSYGYTF
NA,TRBJ2-5,NA,TRBV5-6,TGTGCCAGCAGCTTGGGTGTCAGACAAGAGACCCAGTACTTC,CASSLGVRQETQYF
TRBD2,TRBJ2-5,few,TRBV9,TGTGCCAGCAGCCCGGGACTACTAATGAGATGGGGAGAGACCCAGTACTTC,CASSPGLLMRWGETQYF
NA,TRBJ1-6,NA,TRBV6-1,TGTGCCAGCAGCCCGGAGCCGGGTTCCTCCTTTTATAATTCACCCCTCCACTTT,CASSPEPGSSFYNSPLHF
TRBD2,TRBJ2-1,few,TRBV20-1,TGCAGTGCTAAACTAGCGGGAGGTCGCGAGCAGTTCTTC,CSAKLAGGREQFF
NA,TRBJ1-2,NA,TRBV29-1,TGCAGCGTTGAAGGAGGCCGGGGGGACTATGGCTACACCTTC,CSVEGGRGDYGYTF
TRBD2,TRBJ2-7,NA,TRBV6-1,TGTGCCAGCAGTGTTGAAGCGGGAGCCACCTACGAGCAGTACTTC,CASSVEAGATYEQYF
TRBD2,TRBJ2-3,NA,TRBV15,TGTGCCACCAGCAGAGAAGGGGCTAGCGGGAGAGGTGGCACAGATACGCAGTATTTT,CATSREGASGRGGTDTQYF
NA,TRBJ1-2,few,TRBV29-1,TGCAGCGCTCAGGGTCAGGCTAACTATGGCTACACCTTC,CSAQGQANYGYTF
NA,TRBJ2-3,NA,TRBV5-6,TGTGCCAGCAGCTTGTACGGAGGGCCCACAGATACGCAGTATTTT,CASSLYGGPTDTQYF
NA,TRBJ2-7,NA,TRBV6-2/TRBV6-3,TGTGCCGGCACCCATGGCCCCAGGGTTCCCTACGAGCAGTACTTC,CAGTHGPRVPYEQYF
TRBD2,TRBJ2-7,few,TRBV12-3/TRBV12-4,TGTGCCAGCAGTTTCATCTCCGGGAGGTCCCTCGAGCAGTACTTC,CASSFISGRSLEQYF
TRBD2,TRBJ2-3,NA,TRBV7-6,TGTGCCAGCAGCTCGACCCCTACGCGCGGGGGAGCAGATACGCAGTATTTT,CASSSTPTRGGADTQYF
NA,TRBJ1-2,NA,TRBV6-5,TGTGCCAGCAGGCAGGGAGGGGGCTACACCTTC,CASRQGGGYTF